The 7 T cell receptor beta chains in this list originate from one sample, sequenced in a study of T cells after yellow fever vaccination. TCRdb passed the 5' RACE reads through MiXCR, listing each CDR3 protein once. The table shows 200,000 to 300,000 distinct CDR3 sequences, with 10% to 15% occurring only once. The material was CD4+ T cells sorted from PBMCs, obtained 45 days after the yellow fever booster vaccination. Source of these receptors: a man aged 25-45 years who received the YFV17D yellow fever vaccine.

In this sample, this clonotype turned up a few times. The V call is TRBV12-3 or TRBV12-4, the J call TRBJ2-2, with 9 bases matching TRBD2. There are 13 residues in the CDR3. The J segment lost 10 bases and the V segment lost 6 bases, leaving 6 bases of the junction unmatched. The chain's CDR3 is CASSPGLAVELFF. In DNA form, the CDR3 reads TGTGCCAGCAGCCCGGGACTAGCCGTGGAGCTGTTTTTT.

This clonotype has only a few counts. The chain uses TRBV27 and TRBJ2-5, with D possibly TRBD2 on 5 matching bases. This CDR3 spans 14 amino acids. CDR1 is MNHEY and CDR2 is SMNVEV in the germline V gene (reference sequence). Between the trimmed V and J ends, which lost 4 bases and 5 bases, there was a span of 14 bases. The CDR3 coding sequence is TGTGCCAGCAGTTCGGACTTAGCCCTTGAGACCCAGTACTTC. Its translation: CASSSDLALETQYF.

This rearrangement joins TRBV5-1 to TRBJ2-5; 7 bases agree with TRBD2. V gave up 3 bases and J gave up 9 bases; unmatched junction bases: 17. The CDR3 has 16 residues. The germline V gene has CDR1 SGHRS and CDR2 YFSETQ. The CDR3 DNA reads TGCGCCAGCAGCTGGGATCCTAGCGGAGTCCCGGGGGCCCAGTACTTC. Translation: CASSWDPSGVPGAQYF.

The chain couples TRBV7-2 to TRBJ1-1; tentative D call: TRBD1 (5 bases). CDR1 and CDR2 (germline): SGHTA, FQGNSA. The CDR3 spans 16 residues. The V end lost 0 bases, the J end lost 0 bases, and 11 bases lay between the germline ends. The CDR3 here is CASSLARATMNTEAFF. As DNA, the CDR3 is TGTGCCAGCAGCTTAGCCAGGGCAACGATGAACACTGAAGCTTTCTTT.

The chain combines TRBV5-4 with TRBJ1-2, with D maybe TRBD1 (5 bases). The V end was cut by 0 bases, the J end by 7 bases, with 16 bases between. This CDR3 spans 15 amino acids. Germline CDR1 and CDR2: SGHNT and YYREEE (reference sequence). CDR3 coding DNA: TGTGCCAGCAGCTTGGTCGGCAGGGTCAATGGTGGCTACACCTTC. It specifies CASSLVGRVNGGYTF.

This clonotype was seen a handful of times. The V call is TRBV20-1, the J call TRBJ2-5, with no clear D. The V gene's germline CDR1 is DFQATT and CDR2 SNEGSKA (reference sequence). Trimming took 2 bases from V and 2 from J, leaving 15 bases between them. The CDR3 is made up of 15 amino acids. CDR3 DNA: TGCAGTGCTAGACACGCCTCCGATGTTCAAGAGACCCAGTACTTC. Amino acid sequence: CSARHASDVQETQYF.

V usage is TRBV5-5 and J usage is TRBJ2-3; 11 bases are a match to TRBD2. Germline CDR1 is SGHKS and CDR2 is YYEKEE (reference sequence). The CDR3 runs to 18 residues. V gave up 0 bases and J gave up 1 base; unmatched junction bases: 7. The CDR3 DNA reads TGTGCCAGCAGCTTGGTTAGCGGGAGGGCGGGTGGCACAGATACGCAGTATTTT. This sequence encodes CASSLVSGRAGGTDTQYF. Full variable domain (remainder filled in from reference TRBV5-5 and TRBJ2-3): DAGVTQSPTHLIKTRGQQVTLRCSPISGHKSVSWYQQVLGQGPQFIFQYYEKEERGRGNFPDRFSARQFPNYSSELNVNALLLGDSALYLCASSLVSGRAGGTDTQYFGPGTRLTVL.